Listed here is a single T cell receptor (beta chain). Its antigen is undetermined. The same CDR3 also results from other DNA sequences found in this sample. This entry is derived from a study of immune cell composition in non-small cell lung cancer. Study outcomes and limitations: Clones >0.5% enriched in tumour were rarer in adenocarcinoma (about 35%) than squamous (roughly 75%).

The data were produced by immunoSEQ multiplex PCR, yet TCRdb's version contains in-frame clones alone and is incomplete. The table includes thousands of clones, approximately 85% detected once. Germline values: CDR1 SQVTM, CDR2 ANQGSEA. The CDR3 covers 13 residues. The V end was cut by 4 bases, the J end by 2 bases, with 11 bases between. Normal lung was taken at the farthest possible site, at least 3 cm from tumour. The chain recombines TRBV29-1 with TRBJ1-1; weak D call: TRBD1 (6 bases). Sequencing was performed on non-adjacent lung tissue. The origin of this receptor is a human donor with non-small cell lung cancer. CDR3: CSVGKGGNTEAFF. Here the CDR3 DNA reads TGCAGCGTTGGAAAGGGGGGAAACACTGAAGCTTTCTTT.